The T cell receptor (beta chain) described here comes from a study of shared clonotypes between healthy human individuals. In regard to this clone: Its antigen is as yet unknown.

TCRdb's copy holds only in-frame clones and misses some; the assay was immunoSEQ multiplex PCR. The data contain some 79,000 clones, 60% to 70% of them singletons. General study results and limits: Donor scarcity curtailed the genetic and exposure-history diversity represented herein.

V was pared by 5 bases and J by 4 bases, with 12 bases between. CDR3 length equals 14 residues. Looked up from germline, CDR1 is SGHVS and CDR2 is FNYEAQ. Material: memory CD8+ T cells sorted from blood. The subset: CD45RO+ cells pooled with CCR7-negative TemRA cells. The receptor's source is a man aged 30 to 45 in good health. The rearrangement uses TRBV7-6 and TRBJ1-5; no clear D gene. CDR3 residues: CASSPNRGNQPQHF. In DNA, the CDR3 is TGTGCCAGCAGCCCCAATCGGGGAAATCAGCCCCAGCATTTT.